Below, one T cell receptor beta chain is given with its context. Its antigen remains unidentified. Base qualities are not at hand, and no much larger clone is one base apart. Using the deep immunoSEQ assay, TCR CDR3 regions were amplified from genomic DNA by multiplex PCR. Extracted genomic DNA from each cell subset was distributed evenly across all wells of several immunoSEQ 96-well plates, and each plate was treated as a replicate. For sorted subsets, approximately 190 ng genomic DNA, equal to 30,000 to 35,000 T cell genomes, was loaded into each replicate PCR. Purified libraries were quantified with a Qubit 3.0 fluorometer, sized on a Bioanalyzer 2100, and re-quantified with the KAPA Library Quantification kit. Each immunoSEQ 96-well plate was sequenced on its own single-read 150-cycle Illumina NextSeq 550 flow cell. In the authors' own workflow: Because only junctional sequences without quality scores were contained in the immunoSEQ output, filtering matching that applied to full-length reads could not be performed. To assign V/J genes and CDR3, sequences were annotated using PyIR, a Python wrapper for IgBLAST v1.9, with IMGT germline references. Reads with weak V/J assignments (E-value above 1e-6), missing CDR3, stop codons, out-of-frame junctions, or ambiguous translated residues were removed. A V3J clonotype was defined by an identical inferred V gene, J gene, and CDR3 amino acid sequence. The percentage overlap between two repertoires was calculated by dividing the number of shared unique clonotypes by the size of the smaller repertoire. RTK rarefaction, the Chao1 estimator, and Recon v2.1 estimates of unobserved clonotypes were used to assess repertoire richness. Generation probabilities for all TCRbeta clonotypes obtained by the gDNA method from a handful of donors were computed using OLGA. TCRdb stores this immuneACCESS table with in-frame sequences only. Part of the clones is absent; in the studies checked, under half of the shortfall reflects unresolved V genes, and no reason is known for the rest. The DNA was the basis for D and trimming; V, J and clone size are from that table. In all, the sample holds about 2.1 million clones, and about 93% of those were seen once. Around 1.7% of the sample goes to the ten largest clones.

For the CD8 naive samples, CD45RO-negative cells were positively selected for CCR7, yielding a CD45RA+CCR7+ population from which TemRA cells were excluded. Healthy HIV-negative adults with no recently reported acute infections or vaccinations were included as donors. Only Caucasian adults living in Nashville, Tennessee, USA were represented among the donors. Blood was collected by leukapheresis, and PBMCs were isolated by Ficoll-Histopaque density gradient centrifugation and then cryopreserved in liquid nitrogen vapor phase. Analytical flow cytometry was used to check the purity and quantity of each magnetically sorted T cell population. From each sorted fraction, genomic DNA was isolated and quantified by UV absorbance on a Nanodrop 2000c. These data originate in a study of shared clonotypes between healthy human individuals (TCRdb year 2020). Concerning the study at large: The cohort included three men and a couple of women between 18 and 49 years of age. The study deeply sequenced blood TCR repertoires of about 5 healthy adults to estimate repertoire size and the extent of clonotype sharing between individuals. Libraries were prepared and TCR repertoires were sequenced by different laboratories using diverse techniques, in order to increase sequencing depth and limit assay-specific biases. For each donor, CD4 naive and CD4 memory were each given three plates, CD8 naive was given two plates, and CD8 memory was given one plate. Each donor's leukapheresis produced roughly between roughly 0.85 and 10 billion PBMCs.

What the work shows at the level of the full study, not this receptor alone: Estimated clonotype richness was generally larger for naive than for memory subsets. Rarefaction of sorted-subset datasets indicated incomplete sequencing despite the large sequencing depth. Pairwise subsampling led to the expectation that sequencing depth would affect the degree of clonotype sharing among donors. Across a handful of donors, roughly 5.4% of naive CD4, roughly 3.5% of naive CD8, 2.3% of memory CD4, and 0.4% of memory CD8 clonotypes were shared. The small number of donors limited the genetic and exposure-history diversity represented. Higher generation probabilities were observed for clonotypes shared by all four sorted-subset donors than for non-shared clonotypes. Sampling was limited to blood, and TCR repertoires in tissue likely differ from TCR repertoires in blood.

The V end gives up 4 bases and the J end 1 base, leaving 7 bases in the junction not matched to a gene. Reading the germline V gene gives CDR1 SGHRS and CDR2 YFSETQ. From the cysteine through the phenylalanine, the CDR3 covers 16 amino acids. Only the CDR3 region is kept as DNA, spanning 48 bases read in frame from base 1. The TCR was taken from a man between 18 and 35 years old in good health. Some clones in this sample may be carry-over from other donors' samples. Recombination linked TRBV5-1 to TRBJ1-1, and TRBD1 matches 10 of the central bases. Specimen: naive CD8+ T cells from PBMCs. What the cell subset or site label conveys for this sample: CD45RA+CCR7+. The bases are TGCGCCAGCAGCACCGGACAGGGGGGCTCGAACACTGAAGCTTTCTTT. Protein translation: CASSTGQGGSNTEAFF. Beyond the CDR3, the reference TRBV5-1 and TRBJ1-1 genes provide the residues; the full variable domain reads: KAGVTQTPRYLIKTRGQQVTLSCSPISGHRSVSWYQQTPGQGLQFLFEYFSETQRNKGNFPGRFSGRQFSNSRSEMNVSTLELGDSALYLCASSTGQGGSNTEAFFGQGTRLTVV.